The rows below give T cell receptor beta chains drawn from one sample of a study of CD8+CD57+ T cells in acquired aplastic anemia. TCRdb passed the reads through MiXCR, listing each CDR3 protein once. The repertoire holds approximately 220,000 distinct CDR3 sequences, with under 55% as singletons. The sample consisted of sorted CD4+, CD8+, or CD8+CD57+ T cells (not recorded which) from PBMCs. The receptor source for this set is a human donor with aplastic anemia. The CDR3 runs from the conserved cysteine through the conserved F or W. Each record gives: V gene, clone size, J gene, D gene, CDR3 DNA, CDR3 protein. The D gene is left open where the match is weak. Part of the rows lack a size; the others show once, few, many or a class for expanded clones.

TRBV10-2,many,TRBJ1-1,NA,TGCGCCAGCAGTGTACAGGGTGGCGGCACTGAAGCTTTCTTT,CASSVQGGGTEAFF
TRBV10-1,many,TRBJ2-5,TRBD2,TGCGCCAGCAGTGAGGTTCGGCGGGGGGAAGAGACCCAGTACTTC,CASSEVRRGEETQYF
TRBV11-2,NA,TRBJ1-2,TRBD1,TGTGCCAGCAGCACCCGGACAGGGGGCGATGGCTACACCTTC,CASSTRTGGDGYTF
TRBV15,NA,TRBJ2-5,TRBD2,TGTGCCACCAGCAGAGATTCTTATGCTAGCGGGGGGGCCGAGACCCAGTACTTC,CATSRDSYASGGAETQYF
TRBV2,many,TRBJ2-7,NA,TGTGCCAGCCGGACAGTGCGGCAGTACTTC,CASRTVRQYF
TRBV12-5,many,TRBJ1-1,NA,TGTGCTAGTGGAATCTCACAGGGAGAAGCTTTCTTT,CASGISQGEAFF
TRBV28,few,TRBJ1-4,NA,TGTGCCAGCAGTCTACTCCGGGGTGAAAAACTGTTTTTT,CASSLLRGEKLFF
TRBV29-1,NA,TRBJ1-5,NA,TGCAGCGTTGTTTCAGGGCGCAATCAGCCCCAGCATTTT,CSVVSGRNQPQHF
TRBV10-3,few,TRBJ2-2,TRBD1,TGTGCCATCAGTGAAACAGGGGGTACCGGGGAGCTGTTTTTT,CAISETGGTGELFF
TRBV7-9,NA,TRBJ2-1,NA,TGTGCCAGCAGCCTAATTAGGGGGTACAATGAGCAGTTCTTC,CASSLIRGYNEQFF
TRBV20-1,few,TRBJ1-6,NA,TGCAGTGCTCCTTCTATGGGGGCGGTTGCATCACCCCTCCACTTT,CSAPSMGAVASPLHF